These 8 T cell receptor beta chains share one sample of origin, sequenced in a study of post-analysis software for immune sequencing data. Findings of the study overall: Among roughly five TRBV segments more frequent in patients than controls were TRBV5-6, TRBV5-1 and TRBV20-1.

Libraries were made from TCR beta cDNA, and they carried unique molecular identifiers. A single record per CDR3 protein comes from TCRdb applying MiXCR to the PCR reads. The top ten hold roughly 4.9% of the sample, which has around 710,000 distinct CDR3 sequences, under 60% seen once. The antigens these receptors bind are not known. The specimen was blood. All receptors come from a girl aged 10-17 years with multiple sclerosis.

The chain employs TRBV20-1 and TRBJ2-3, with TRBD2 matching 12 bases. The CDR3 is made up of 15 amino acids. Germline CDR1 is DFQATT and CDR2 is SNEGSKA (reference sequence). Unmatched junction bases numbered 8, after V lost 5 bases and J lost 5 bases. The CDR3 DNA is TGCAGTGCTTCCCTAGCGGGAGGGCCGGTAGATACGCAGTATTTT. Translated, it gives CSASLAGGPVDTQYF.

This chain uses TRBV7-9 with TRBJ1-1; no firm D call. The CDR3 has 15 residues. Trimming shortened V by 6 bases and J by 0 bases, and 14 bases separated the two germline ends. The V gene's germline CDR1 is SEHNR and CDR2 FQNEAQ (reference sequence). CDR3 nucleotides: TGTGCCAGCAGATCCCCCAGAAGCTTGAACACTGAAGCTTTCTTT. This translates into CASRSPRSLNTEAFF.

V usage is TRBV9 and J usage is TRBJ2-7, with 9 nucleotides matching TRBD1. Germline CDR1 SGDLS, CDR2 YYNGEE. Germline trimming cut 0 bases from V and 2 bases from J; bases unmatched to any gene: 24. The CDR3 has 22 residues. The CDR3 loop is CASSVGWLSCNIVGTGTYEQYF. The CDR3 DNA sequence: TGTGCCAGCAGCGTAGGGTGGCTAAGCTGTAACATTGTGGGGACAGGGACCTACGAGCAGTACTTC.

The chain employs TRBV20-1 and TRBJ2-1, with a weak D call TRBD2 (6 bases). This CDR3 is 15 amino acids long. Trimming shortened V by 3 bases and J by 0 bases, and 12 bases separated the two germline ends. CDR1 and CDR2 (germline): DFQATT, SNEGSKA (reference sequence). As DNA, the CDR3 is TGCAGTGCTAGTTTCGGGAGTGCCTCCTACAATGAGCAGTTCTTC. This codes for CSASFGSASYNEQFF.

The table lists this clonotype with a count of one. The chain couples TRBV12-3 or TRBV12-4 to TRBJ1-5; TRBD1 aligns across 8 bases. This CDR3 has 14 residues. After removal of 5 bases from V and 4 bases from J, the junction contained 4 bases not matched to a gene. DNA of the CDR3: TGTGCCAGCAGTATCCGGGACAGGAATCAGCCCCAGCATTTT. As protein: CASSIRDRNQPQHF.

DNA for the CDR3: TGTGCCAGCAGTTTATCGCTCGGTCCTGGGGCCAACGTCCTGACTTTC. Protein: CASSLSLGPGANVLTF. This chain uses TRBV27 with TRBJ2-6; D unresolved. The CDR3 spans 16 residues. Germline CDR1 and CDR2: MNHEY and SMNVEV (reference sequence). With 0 bases removed from V and 2 bases from J, the gap between germline ends came to 8 bases.

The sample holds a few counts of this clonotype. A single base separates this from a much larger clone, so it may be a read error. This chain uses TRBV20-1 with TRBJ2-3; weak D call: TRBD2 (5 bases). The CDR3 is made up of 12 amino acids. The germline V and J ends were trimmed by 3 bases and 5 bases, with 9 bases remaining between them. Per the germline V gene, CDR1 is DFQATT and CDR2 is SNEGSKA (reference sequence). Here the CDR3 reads CSASGGIDTQYF. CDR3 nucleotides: TGCAGTGCTAGCGGAGGCATAGATACGCAGTATTTT.

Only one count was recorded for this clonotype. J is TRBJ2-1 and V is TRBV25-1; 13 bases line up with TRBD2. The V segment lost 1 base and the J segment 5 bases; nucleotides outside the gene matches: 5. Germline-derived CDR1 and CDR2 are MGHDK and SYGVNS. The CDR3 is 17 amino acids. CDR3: CASSELLGTSGNNEQFF. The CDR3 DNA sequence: TGTGCCAGCAGTGAATTGTTGGGGACTAGCGGGAACAATGAGCAGTTCTTC.